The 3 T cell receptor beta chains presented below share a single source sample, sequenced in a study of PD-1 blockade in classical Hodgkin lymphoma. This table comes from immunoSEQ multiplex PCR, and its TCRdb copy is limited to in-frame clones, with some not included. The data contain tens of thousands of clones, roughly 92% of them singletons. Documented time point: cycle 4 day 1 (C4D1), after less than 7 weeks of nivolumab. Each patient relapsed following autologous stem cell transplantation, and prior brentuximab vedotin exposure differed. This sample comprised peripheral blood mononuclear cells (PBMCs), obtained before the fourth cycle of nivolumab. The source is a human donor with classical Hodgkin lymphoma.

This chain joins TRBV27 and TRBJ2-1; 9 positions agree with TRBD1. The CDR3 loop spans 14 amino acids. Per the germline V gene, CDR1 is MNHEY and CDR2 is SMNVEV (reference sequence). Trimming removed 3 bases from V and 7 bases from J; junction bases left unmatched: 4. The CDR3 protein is CASSLDRGLNEQFF. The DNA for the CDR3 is TGTGCCAGCAGTTTGGACAGGGGCCTGAATGAGCAGTTCTTC.

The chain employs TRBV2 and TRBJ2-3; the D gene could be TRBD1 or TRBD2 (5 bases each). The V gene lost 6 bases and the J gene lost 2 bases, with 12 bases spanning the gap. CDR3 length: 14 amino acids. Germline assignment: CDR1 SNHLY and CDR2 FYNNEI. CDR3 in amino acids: CASRQLGATDTQYF. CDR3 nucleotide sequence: TGTGCCAGCAGGCAACTAGGGGCCACAGATACGCAGTATTTT.

The CDR3 sequence: CASSPTGNQPQHF. In DNA form, the CDR3 reads TGTGCCAGCAGCCCAACCGGCAATCAGCCCCAGCATTTT. The genes are TRBV28 and TRBJ1-5; the D is unclear. The CDR3 totals 13 residues. Germline assignment: CDR1 MDHEN and CDR2 SYDVKM. V was trimmed by 6 bases and J by 2 bases, leaving 8 bases between them.